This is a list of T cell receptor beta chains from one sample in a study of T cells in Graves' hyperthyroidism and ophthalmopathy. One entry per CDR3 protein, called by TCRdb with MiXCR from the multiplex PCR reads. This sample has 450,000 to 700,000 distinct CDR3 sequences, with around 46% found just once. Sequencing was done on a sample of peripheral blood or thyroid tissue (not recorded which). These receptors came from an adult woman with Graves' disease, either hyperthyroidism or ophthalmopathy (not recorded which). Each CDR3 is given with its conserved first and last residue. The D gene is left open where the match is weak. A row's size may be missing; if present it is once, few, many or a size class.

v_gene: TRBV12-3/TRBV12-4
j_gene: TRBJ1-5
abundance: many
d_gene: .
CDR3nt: TGTGCCAGCAGTTTGAGGGTCAATCAGCCCCAGCATTTT
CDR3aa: CASSLRVNQPQHF

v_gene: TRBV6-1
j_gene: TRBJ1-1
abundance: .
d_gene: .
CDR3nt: TGTGCCAGCAGGCCCATTGACAGGAGGAACACTGAAGCTTTCTTT
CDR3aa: CASRPIDRRNTEAFF

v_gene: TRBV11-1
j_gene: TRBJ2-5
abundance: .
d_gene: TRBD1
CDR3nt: TGTGCCAGCAGCAGTCCACAGGGGGCGGCAGAGACCCAGTACTTC
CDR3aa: CASSSPQGAAETQYF

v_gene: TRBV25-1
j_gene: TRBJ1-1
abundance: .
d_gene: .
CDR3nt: TGTGCCAGCAGTAAGGGGGGGGCCATGAACACTGAAGCTTTCTTT
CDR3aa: CASSKGGAMNTEAFF

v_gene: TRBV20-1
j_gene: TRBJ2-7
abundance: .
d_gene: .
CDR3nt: TGCAGTGCTAGAGATGCGGGGTTCGAGCAGTACTTC
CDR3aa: CSARDAGFEQYF

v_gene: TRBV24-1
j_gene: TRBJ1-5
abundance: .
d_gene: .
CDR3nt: TGTGCCACCAGTGATACGAGGGGCGATCAGCCCCAGCATTTT
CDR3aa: CATSDTRGDQPQHF

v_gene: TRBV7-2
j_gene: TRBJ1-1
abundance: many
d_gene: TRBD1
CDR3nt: TGTGCCAGCAGCCTACAGGGGGCCGACACTGAAGCTTTCTTT
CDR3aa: CASSLQGADTEAFF

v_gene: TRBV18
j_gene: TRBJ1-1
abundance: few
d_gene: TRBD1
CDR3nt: TGTGCCAGCTCACCAGGACCTCAGGGGGCGGGAACTGAAGCTTTCTTT
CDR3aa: CASSPGPQGAGTEAFF

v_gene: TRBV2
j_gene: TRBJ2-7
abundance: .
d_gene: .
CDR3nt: TGTGCCAGCAGCTTCCGGGGTATCAACGAGCAGTGCTTC
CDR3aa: CASSFRGINEQCF

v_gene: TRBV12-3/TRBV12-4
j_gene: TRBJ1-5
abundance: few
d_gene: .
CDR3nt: TGTGCCAGCAGCCCGGGACTAGCGGGAGAGACCCAGCATTTT
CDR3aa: CASSPGLAGETQHF

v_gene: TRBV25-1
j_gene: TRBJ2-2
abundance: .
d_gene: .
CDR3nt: TGTGCCAGCAGTCCCCCGTGGGGGGAAAGGCTTTTGGACACCGGGGAGCTGTTTTTT
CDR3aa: CASSPPWGERLLDTGELFF

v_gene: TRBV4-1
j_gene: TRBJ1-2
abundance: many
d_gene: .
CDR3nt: TGCGCCAGCAGCCAAGATCCGGTTAGAGGCTATGGCTACACCTTC
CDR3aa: CASSQDPVRGYGYTF

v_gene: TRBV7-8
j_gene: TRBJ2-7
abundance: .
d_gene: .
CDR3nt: TGTGCCAGCAGCTTAGGTGGGGCCCTCTCCTACGAGCAGTACTTC
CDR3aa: CASSLGGALSYEQYF

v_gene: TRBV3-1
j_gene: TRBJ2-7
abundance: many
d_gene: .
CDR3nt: TGTGCCAGCAGCACCCCCGGGACCGCCTACGAGCAGTACTTC
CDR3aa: CASSTPGTAYEQYF

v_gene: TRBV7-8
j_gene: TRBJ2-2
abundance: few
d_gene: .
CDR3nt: TGTGCCAGCAGCCCCAGCTTTAGCGACACCGGGGAGCTGTTTTTT
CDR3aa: CASSPSFSDTGELFF

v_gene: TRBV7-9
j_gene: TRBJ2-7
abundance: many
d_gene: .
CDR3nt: TGTGCCAGCAGCGTAAGCTCCGGGATATCCTACGAGCAGTACTTC
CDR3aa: CASSVSSGISYEQYF

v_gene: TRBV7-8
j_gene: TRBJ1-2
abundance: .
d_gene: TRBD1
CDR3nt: TGTGCCAGCAGCTTAGCCAGGGGGAGTAATAGCTATGGCTACACCTTC
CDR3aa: CASSLARGSNSYGYTF

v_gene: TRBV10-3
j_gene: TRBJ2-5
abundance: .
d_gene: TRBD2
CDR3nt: TGTGCCATCTCCACTAGCGGGAGGGTTTGGGAGACCCAGTACTTC
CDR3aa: CAISTSGRVWETQYF

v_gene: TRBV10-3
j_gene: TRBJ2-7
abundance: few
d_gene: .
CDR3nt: TGTGCCATCAGTGAGACAGTATACGAGCAGTACTTC
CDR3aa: CAISETVYEQYF

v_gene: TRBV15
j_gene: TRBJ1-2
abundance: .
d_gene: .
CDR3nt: TGTGCCACCAGCAGAAATTACCAGGGATCCGGCTACACCTTC
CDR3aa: CATSRNYQGSGYTF

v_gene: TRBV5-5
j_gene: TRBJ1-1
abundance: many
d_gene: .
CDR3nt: TGTGCCAGCAGCCACGACGAGCTTGAAGCTTTCTTT
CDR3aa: CASSHDELEAFF

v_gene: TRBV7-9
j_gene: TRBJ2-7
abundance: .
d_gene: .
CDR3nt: TGTGCCAGCAGCTTAGGGTTTGGGGTGAACGAGCAGTACTTC
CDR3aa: CASSLGFGVNEQYF

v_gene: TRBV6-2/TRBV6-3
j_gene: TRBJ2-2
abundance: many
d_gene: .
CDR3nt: TGTGCCAGCAGTTACAAGGAGACGGGCGGGGAGCTGTTTTTT
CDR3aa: CASSYKETGGELFF

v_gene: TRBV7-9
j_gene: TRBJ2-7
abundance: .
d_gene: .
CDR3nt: TGTGCCAGCAGCCACGTACGGGACTTGGCGCCCTACGAGCAGTACTTC
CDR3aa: CASSHVRDLAPYEQYF

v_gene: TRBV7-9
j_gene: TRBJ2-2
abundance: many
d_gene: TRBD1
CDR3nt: TGTGCCAGCACCCGGACAGGGAACACCGGGGAGCTGTTTTTT
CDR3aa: CASTRTGNTGELFF

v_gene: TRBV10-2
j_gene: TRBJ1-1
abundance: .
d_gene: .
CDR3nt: TGTGCCAGCAGTTACGGACTGGGACGGACGAACGCTGAAGCTTTCTTT
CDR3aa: CASSYGLGRTNAEAFF

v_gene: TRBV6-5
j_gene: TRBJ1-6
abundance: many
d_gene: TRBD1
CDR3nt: TGTGCCGTCGGCGGGGACAGGGGTCTGAATTCACCCCTCCACTTT
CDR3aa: CAVGGDRGLNSPLHF

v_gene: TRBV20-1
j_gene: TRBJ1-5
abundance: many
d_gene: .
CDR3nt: TGCAGTGCTAGAGTACAGGGCGGTGTAGGGAGCCAGCCCCAGCATTTT
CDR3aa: CSARVQGGVGSQPQHF

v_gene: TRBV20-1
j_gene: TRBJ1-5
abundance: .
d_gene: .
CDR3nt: TGCAGTGCTAGGAACGGGGGGGATCACTACGAGCATTTT
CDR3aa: CSARNGGDHYEHF

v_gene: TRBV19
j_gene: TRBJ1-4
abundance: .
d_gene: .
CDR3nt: TGTGCCAGTAGTATGGGACCGCAAACAACTAATGAAAAACTGTTTTTT
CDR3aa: CASSMGPQTTNEKLFF

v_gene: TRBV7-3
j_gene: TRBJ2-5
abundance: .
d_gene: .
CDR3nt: TGTGCCAGCAGCTTAACGAAGAATGAAAAACTAGGGCGCACGTGTGAAGAGACCCAGTACTTC
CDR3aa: CASSLTKNEKLGRTCEETQYF

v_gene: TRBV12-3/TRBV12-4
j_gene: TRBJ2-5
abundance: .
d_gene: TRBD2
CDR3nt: TGTGCCAGCAGTGACTCCCGTAGCGGGAGGGAAGAGACCCAGTACTTC
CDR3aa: CASSDSRSGREETQYF

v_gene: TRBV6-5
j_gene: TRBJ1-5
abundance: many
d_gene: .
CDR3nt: TGTGCCAGCAGTCGGGACATCCAGGGCAATCAGCCCCAGCATTTT
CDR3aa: CASSRDIQGNQPQHF

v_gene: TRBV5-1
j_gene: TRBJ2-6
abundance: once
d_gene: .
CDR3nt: TGCGCCAGCAGCCCCGGGGACGACTTTACACTCTCTGGGGCCAACGTCCTGACTTTC
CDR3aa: CASSPGDDFTLSGANVLTF

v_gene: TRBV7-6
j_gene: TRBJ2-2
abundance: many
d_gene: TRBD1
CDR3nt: TGTGCCAGCAGCCGACAGGGGGAGGCCGGGGAGCTGTTTTTT
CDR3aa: CASSRQGEAGELFF

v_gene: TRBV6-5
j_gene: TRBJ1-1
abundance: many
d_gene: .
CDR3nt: TGTGCCAGCAGTGAACCCCCGTGGGGATCGGGAGCTTTCTTT
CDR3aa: CASSEPPWGSGAFF

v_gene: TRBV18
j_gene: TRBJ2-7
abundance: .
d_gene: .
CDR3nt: TGTGCCAGCTCATATGGGGGGGCGCGGTCCTACGAGCAGTACTTC
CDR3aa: CASSYGGARSYEQYF

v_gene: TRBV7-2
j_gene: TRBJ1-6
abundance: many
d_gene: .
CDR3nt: TGTGCCAGCAGCTACAGGAATTCACCCCTCCACTTT
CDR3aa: CASSYRNSPLHF

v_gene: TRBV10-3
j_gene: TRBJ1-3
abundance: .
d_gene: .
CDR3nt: TGTGCCATCAGGGGAGACTCTGGAAACACCATATATTTT
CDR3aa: CAIRGDSGNTIYF

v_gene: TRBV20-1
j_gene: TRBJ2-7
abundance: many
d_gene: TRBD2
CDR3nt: TGCAGTGCTAGAGATGGTGGGGGGGACTACGAGCAGTACTTC
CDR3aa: CSARDGGGDYEQYF

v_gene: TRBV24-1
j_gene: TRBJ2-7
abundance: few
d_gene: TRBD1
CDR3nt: TGTGCCACCCGTCGGACAGGGAACGAGCAGTACTTC
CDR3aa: CATRRTGNEQYF

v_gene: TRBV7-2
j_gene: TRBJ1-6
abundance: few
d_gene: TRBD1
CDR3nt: TGTGCCAGCAGCTCACGACAGGGTGGCAATCAGCCCCTCCACTTT
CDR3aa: CASSSRQGGNQPLHF

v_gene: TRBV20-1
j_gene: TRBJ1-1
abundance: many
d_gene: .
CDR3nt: TGCAGTGCTCCGAGTTCGGGACATAGTTCTGAAGCTTTCTTT
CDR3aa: CSAPSSGHSSEAFF

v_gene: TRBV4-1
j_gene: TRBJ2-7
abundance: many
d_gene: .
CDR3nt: TGCGCCAGCAGCGAAGGGAGCCCCTACGAGCAGTACTTC
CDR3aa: CASSEGSPYEQYF

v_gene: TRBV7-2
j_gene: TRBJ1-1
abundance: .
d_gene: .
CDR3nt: TGTGCCAGCAGCTCCAATTCGGTGGGGGCCTTCTTT
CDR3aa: CASSSNSVGAFF

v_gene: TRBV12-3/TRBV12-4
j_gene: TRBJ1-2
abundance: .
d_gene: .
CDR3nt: TGTGCCAGCAAGATACCGGGACCCGGCTATGGCTACACCTTC
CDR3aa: CASKIPGPGYGYTF

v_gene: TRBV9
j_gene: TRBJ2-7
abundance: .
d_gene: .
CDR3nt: TGTGCCAGCGGCAGGGACGAGCAGTACTTC
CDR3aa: CASGRDEQYF

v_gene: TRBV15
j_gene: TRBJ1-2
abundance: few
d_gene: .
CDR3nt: TGTGCTAGTCCGCCAGGCAGCGGCTATGGCTACACCTTC
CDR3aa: CASPPGSGYGYTF

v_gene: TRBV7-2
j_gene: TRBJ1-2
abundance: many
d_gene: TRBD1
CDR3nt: TGTGCCAGCCAAGGTCTTTGGGACAGGGATGGCTACACCTTC
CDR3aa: CASQGLWDRDGYTF

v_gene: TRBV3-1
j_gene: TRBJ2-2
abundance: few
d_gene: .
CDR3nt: TGTGCCAGCAGCCAAGCTCTCCCCGCCGGGGAGCTGTTTTTT
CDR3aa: CASSQALPAGELFF

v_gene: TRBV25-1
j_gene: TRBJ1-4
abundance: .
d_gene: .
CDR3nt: TGTGCCAGCAGTTTGGATCGGTGGCGGGCAACTAATGAAAAACTGTTTTTT
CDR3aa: CASSLDRWRATNEKLFF

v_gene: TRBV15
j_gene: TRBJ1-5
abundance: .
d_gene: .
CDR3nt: TGTGCCACGAGCCCCGGGAGCACAAATCAGCCCCAGCATTTT
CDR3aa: CATSPGSTNQPQHF

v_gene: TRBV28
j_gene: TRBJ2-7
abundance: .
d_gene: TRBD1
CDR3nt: TGTGCCAGTAGTTTCATAGGGACAGGGTTCCACGAGCAGTACTTC
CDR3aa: CASSFIGTGFHEQYF

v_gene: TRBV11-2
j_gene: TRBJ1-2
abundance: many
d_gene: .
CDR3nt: TGTGCCAGCAGCTTAGAATTGGCAGGTTATGGCTACACCTTC
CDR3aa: CASSLELAGYGYTF

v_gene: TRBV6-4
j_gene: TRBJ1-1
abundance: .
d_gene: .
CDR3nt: TGTGCCAGCACTGACCCCGGGAACACTGAAGCTTTCTTT
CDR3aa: CASTDPGNTEAFF

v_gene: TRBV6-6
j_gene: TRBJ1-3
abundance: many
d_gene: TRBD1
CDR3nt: TGTGCCAGCAGTTACCGGACAGGGACAAACACCATATATTTT
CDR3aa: CASSYRTGTNTIYF

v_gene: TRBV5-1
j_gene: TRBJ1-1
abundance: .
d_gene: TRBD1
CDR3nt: TGCGCCAGCAGCGACGATCTACAGGGGGTAACTGAAGCTTTCTTT
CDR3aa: CASSDDLQGVTEAFF

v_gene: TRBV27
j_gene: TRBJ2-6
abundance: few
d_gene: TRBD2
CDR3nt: TGTGCCAGCAGTTTGTTGACTAGCGGTCCCACTGGGGCCAACGTCCTGACTTTC
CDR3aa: CASSLLTSGPTGANVLTF

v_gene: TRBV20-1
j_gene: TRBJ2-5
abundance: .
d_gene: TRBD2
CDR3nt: TGCAGTGCCAGACAAGGGACTAGCGGGAGGGCCACGGAGACCCAGTACTTC
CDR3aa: CSARQGTSGRATETQYF

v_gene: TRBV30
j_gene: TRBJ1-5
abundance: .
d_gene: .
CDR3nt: .
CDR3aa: CAWSVGAGSNAHF